The sequence of this TCR beta chain was determined in a study of blood T cell repertoires in COVID-19. For the study at large: Sites across the United States, Italy and Spain contributed samples from acute and convalescent COVID-19.

Germline V CDR1 and CDR2: LNHNV, YYDKDF (reference sequence). The CDR3 has 18 residues. V shed 0 bases, J shed 4 bases, and the junction held 5 bases outside the gene matches. Data came from immunoSEQ multiplex PCR; TCRdb stores just in-frame clones and leaves some out. The table records hundreds of thousands of clones, over 75% of them present only once. The sequence was obtained from a human donor in a cohort sampled during active COVID-19. The material sequenced was peripheral blood. The chain uses TRBV15 and TRBJ2-1; TRBD2 matches at 14 bases. The DNA for the CDR3 is TGTGCCACCAGCAGAGATCGGCGACTAGCGGGAGGGTACAATGAGCAGTTCTTC. Its translation is CATSRDRRLAGGYNEQFF. The entire variable domain, with the rest obtained from reference TRBV15 and TRBJ2-1, is as follows: DAMVIQNPRYQVTQFGKPVTLSCSQTLNHNVMYWYQQKSSQAPKLLFHYYDKDFNNEADTPDNFQSRRPNTSFCFLDIRSPGLGDTAMYLCATSRDRRLAGGYNEQFFGPGTRLTVL.